Presented here are 7 T cell receptor beta chains from one specimen sequenced in a study of cytomegalovirus exposure and HLA in healthy donors. The PCR had 60 Vbeta and 13 Jbeta primers. The assay was immunoSEQ multiplex PCR, and TCRdb's table has in-frame clones only and misses some. This table holds about 200,000 clones, 65% to 90% found once. Sequenced input: PBMCs. The origin of the receptors is a woman aged 45-59 years in good health and CMV-seronegative.

V and J are TRBV6-5 and TRBJ2-1; 11 bases line up with TRBD2. CDR1 MNHEY and CDR2 SVGAGI come from the germline V gene. The ends lost 5 bases at V and 13 bases at J; junction bases unmatched: 7. The CDR3 extends over 13 amino acids. CDR3 region: CASSGTSGDPQFF. CDR3 sequence (DNA): TGTGCCAGCAGTGGGACTAGCGGAGACCCCCAGTTCTTC.

This clone was found once. The chain employs TRBV6-1 and TRBJ1-1; D remains ambiguous. The V end was cut by 0 bases, the J end by 4 bases, with 15 bases between. The CDR3 length is 16 residues. CDR1 MNHNS and CDR2 SASEGT come from the germline V gene. The CDR3 sequence: CASSEAGGGLGTEAFF. In DNA, the CDR3 is TGTGCCAGCAGTGAAGCGGGTGGAGGGTTGGGCACTGAAGCTTTCTTT.

The chain carries TRBV14 and TRBJ2-1; 10 bases line up with TRBD2. The J segment lost 2 bases and the V segment lost 2 bases, leaving 3 bases of the junction unmatched. Germline V gene data show CDR1 as SGHDN and CDR2 as FVKESK. The CDR3 is 16 residues long. As DNA, the CDR3 is TGTGCCAGCAGCCAACCAGGGACTAGCGCCTACAATGAGCAGTTCTTC. Protein sequence: CASSQPGTSAYNEQFF.

CDR3 in DNA: TGTGCCAGCATACAGGGGAGAGGGGATACGCAGTATTTT. Translated, it gives CASIQGRGDTQYF. The chain combines TRBV2 with TRBJ2-3; 7 bases agree with TRBD1. V gave up 7 bases and J gave up 6 bases; unmatched junction bases: 7. CDR1 is SNHLY, CDR2 FYNNEI, per germline. The CDR3 consists of 13 residues.

Only one count was recorded for this clone. The genes are TRBV6-6 and TRBJ1-5, with 7 bases lining up with TRBD1. Germline V gives CDR1 MNHNY, CDR2 SVGAGI (reference sequence). Germline trimming cut 5 bases from V and 1 base from J; bases unmatched to any gene: 5. The CDR3 extends over 15 amino acids. CDR3 DNA: TGTGCCAGCAGTCCCGGGACAGAGAGCAATCAGCCCCAGCATTTT. As protein: CASSPGTESNQPQHF.

The V call is TRBV7-2, the J call TRBJ2-2; D is unclear. This CDR3 contains 13 residues. In germline, CDR1 is SGHTA, CDR2 FQGNSA. V lost 0 bases and J lost 7, with 6 bases in between. The CDR3 here is CASSLARSGELFF. CDR3 DNA: TGTGCCAGCAGCTTAGCTAGGAGCGGGGAGCTGTTTTTT. Full variable domain (missing parts from reference TRBV7-2 and TRBJ2-2): GAGVSQSPSNKVTEKGKDVELRCDPISGHTALYWYRQSLGQGLEFLIYFQGNSAPDKSGLPSDRFSAERTGGSVSTLTIQRTQQEDSAVYLCASSLARSGELFFGEGSRLTVL.

The chain uses TRBV5-8 and TRBJ2-6; TRBD2 might be the D (5 bases). V was cut by 1 base and J by 0 bases, with 11 bases left in between. The CDR3 runs 17 residues. Germline lookup yields CDR1 SGHTS and CDR2 YDEGEE. DNA of the CDR3: TGTGCCAGCAGCTTGCACAGCGGCCCCTCTGGGGCCAACGTCCTGACTTTC. Protein sequence: CASSLHSGPSGANVLTF.